Listed here are 20 T cell receptor beta chains from one sample, sequenced in a study of blood T cell repertoires in COVID-19. Measured with immunoSEQ multiplex PCR; TCRdb has only the in-frame clones, and not every one. The sample yields roughly 100,000 clones, approximately 80% seen once. Material for sequencing was peripheral blood. The source is a woman over 75 with acute or convalescent COVID-19.

The V and J genes are TRBV19 and TRBJ2-1; 7 bases agree with TRBD2. The junction had 7 bases not matched to a gene; V was cut back by 3 bases and J by 8 bases. Germline CDR1 LNHDA, CDR2 SQIVND (reference sequence). The length of the CDR3 is 14 residues. The CDR3 spells CASSMREGIHEQFF. In DNA form, the CDR3 reads TGTGCCAGTAGTATGAGGGAGGGTATCCATGAGCAGTTCTTC.

The chain uses TRBV5-1 and TRBJ1-1; maybe TRBD1 (6 bases). The V gene's germline CDR1 is SGHRS and CDR2 YFSETQ. The V end was cut by 4 bases, the J end by 5 bases, with 9 bases between. The CDR3 has 12 amino acids. The CDR3 protein is CASSQQGTEAFF. CDR3 nucleotides: TGCGCCAGCAGCCAACAGGGAACTGAAGCTTTCTTT.

The chain's CDR3 is CATRDYGEKLFF. CDR3 in DNA: TGTGCCACCCGGGACTACGGAGAAAAACTGTTTTTT. The rearrangement joins TRBV2 to TRBJ1-4; possibly TRBD1 for D (5 bases). In germline, CDR1 is SNHLY, CDR2 FYNNEI. The V end was cut by 10 bases, the J end by 8 bases, with 14 bases between. The length of the CDR3 is 12 residues. Full variable domain (outside the CDR3, taken from reference TRBV2 and TRBJ1-4): EPEVTQTPSHQVTQMGQEVILRCVPISNHLYFYWYRQILGQKVEFLVSFYNNEISEKSEIFDDQFSVERPDGSNFTLKIRSTKLEDSAMYFCATRDYGEKLFFGSGTQLSVL.

The chain combines TRBV19 with TRBJ2-7; 14 bases match TRBD2. Trimming cost V 10 bases and J 5 bases; bases outside gene matches: 4. This CDR3 contains 13 residues. Germline V gene lookup returns CDR1 LNHDA and CDR2 SQIVND (reference sequence). CDR3 loop: CATSGLAGDEQYF. CDR3 in DNA: TGTGCCACCTCGGGACTAGCGGGGGACGAGCAGTACTTC.

This clone was seen just once. The rearrangement links TRBV28 to TRBJ2-3, with 12 bases fitting TRBD2. This CDR3 spans 16 amino acids. V was clipped by 5 bases and J by 5 bases; unmatched bases: 8. Germline CDR1 and CDR2: MDHEN and SYDVKM. The CDR3 loop is CASSLPTSGRLDTQYF. The CDR3 DNA follows: TGTGCCAGCAGTCTTCCGACTAGCGGGAGATTAGATACGCAGTATTTT.

V is TRBV10-1 and J is TRBJ2-1; 11 positions match TRBD2. The CDR3 has 15 amino acids. Per the germline V gene, CDR1 is WNHNN and CDR2 is SYGVQD (reference sequence). V was pared by 5 bases and J by 5 bases, with 5 bases of the junction left unmatched. The CDR3 sequence: CASSKTSGANNEQFF. The DNA of the CDR3 is TGCGCCAGCAGTAAGACTAGCGGGGCAAACAATGAGCAGTTCTTC.

The J gene is TRBJ1-1, the V gene TRBV2, with a tentative D call TRBD1 (5 bases). V shed 5 bases and J shed 1 base, with 8 bases lying between them. CDR1 is SNHLY and CDR2 is FYNNEI in the germline V gene. This CDR3 has 13 amino acids. The CDR3 is CASSLDKNTEAFF. Written as DNA, the CDR3 is TGTGCCAGCAGTTTGGACAAGAACACTGAAGCTTTCTTT.

This clone was counted once. The chain joins TRBV3-1 (or the pseudogene TRBV3-2) to TRBJ2-1; no reliable D call. The ends were cut back, 1 base at V and 9 bases at J, with 7 bases in the middle. The CDR3 totals 12 residues. Per the germline V gene, CDR1 is LGHDT and CDR2 is YNNKEL (reference sequence). CDR3 amino acids: CASSQASSEQFF. The CDR3 DNA follows: TGTGCCAGCAGCCAAGCGTCGAGTGAGCAGTTCTTC.

Only a few counts were recorded for this clone. This chain connects TRBV11-3 to TRBJ2-1; TRBD2 matches at 13 bases. The V segment lost 6 bases and the J segment 10 bases; nucleotides outside the gene matches: 12. Germline V gene data show CDR1 as SGHNT and CDR2 as YENEEA. The CDR3 length is 16 residues. The CDR3 loop is CASRYLLAGGPGEQFF. The CDR3 DNA sequence: TGTGCCAGCAGATATCTACTAGCGGGAGGGCCAGGGGAGCAGTTCTTC.

V and J are TRBV7-9 and TRBJ2-3; TRBD2 is a possible D gene (5 bases). Germline CDR1 is SEHNR and CDR2 is FQNEAQ (reference sequence). The CDR3 consists of 14 residues. The ends were cut back, 5 bases at V and 4 bases at J, with 13 bases in the middle. This CDR3 reads CASSRSPGADTQYF. CDR3 in DNA: TGTGCCAGCAGCCGAAGTCCCGGGGCAGATACGCAGTATTTT.

The chain combines TRBV11-2 with TRBJ2-2, with 9 nucleotides matching TRBD1. The CDR3 contains 15 residues. V lost 1 base and J lost 7; bases outside the gene matches: 4. Germline V lookup: CDR1 SGHAT, CDR2 FQNNGV. In DNA form, the CDR3 reads TGTGCCAGCAGCTTAGCTACAGGGGGCATCGGGGAGCTGTTTTTT. As protein: CASSLATGGIGELFF.

The rearrangement links TRBV27 to TRBJ2-1; D perhaps matches TRBD2 (6 bases). The CDR3 spans 14 residues. Germline assignment: CDR1 MNHEY and CDR2 SMNVEV (reference sequence). Trimming removed 0 bases from V and 4 bases from J, with 7 bases in between. In DNA form, the CDR3 reads TGTGCCAGCAGTTTATCGGGACTGTACAATGAGCAGTTCTTC. Translation gives CASSLSGLYNEQFF.

The chain employs TRBV27 and TRBJ2-1; D perhaps matches TRBD2 (5 bases). The germline V gene encodes CDR1 MNHEY and CDR2 SMNVEV (reference sequence). CDR3 length: 13 residues. V was pared by 5 bases and J by 9 bases, with 14 bases between. The CDR3 sequence: CASSPRPGSEQFF. The CDR3 nucleotides are TGTGCCAGCAGTCCCCGACCTGGGAGTGAGCAGTTCTTC.

This CDR3 is CASSLGWGHEQYF. The CDR3 DNA sequence: TGTGCCAGCAGTTTAGGCTGGGGCCACGAGCAGTACTTC. The V and J genes are TRBV28 and TRBJ2-7, with D maybe TRBD1 (5 bases). Per germline, CDR1 MDHEN and CDR2 SYDVKM. The V end was cut by 2 bases, the J end by 5 bases, with 10 bases between. CDR3 size: 13 residues.

J is TRBJ1-1 and V is TRBV14; no firm D call. This CDR3 contains 14 residues. Germline V gene data show CDR1 as SGHDN and CDR2 as FVKESK. The V gene lost 5 bases and the J gene lost 3 bases, with 13 bases spanning the gap. The CDR3 here is CASSSIPGYTEAFF. CDR3 nucleotides: TGTGCCAGCAGCTCAATCCCAGGATACACTGAAGCTTTCTTT.

This chain links TRBV30 with TRBJ1-1; possibly TRBD1 for D (5 bases). V was trimmed by 2 bases and J by 3 bases, leaving 10 bases between them. This CDR3 spans 13 amino acids. Per germline, CDR1 GTSNPN and CDR2 SVGIG (reference sequence). Written as DNA, the CDR3 is TGTGCCTGGAGTCACACAGGATACACTGAAGCTTTCTTT. Encoded protein: CAWSHTGYTEAFF.

The chain has TRBV24-1 and TRBJ1-2, with D possibly matching TRBD1 (5 bases). Per germline, CDR1 KGHDR and CDR2 SFDVKD. V lost 2 bases, J lost 7 bases, and 10 bases lay in between. The CDR3 loop spans 13 amino acids. For the CDR3, the DNA is TGTGCCACCAGTGATTGGTTGGGGGGTGGCTACACCTTC. Translating it yields CATSDWLGGGYTF.

This sequence joins TRBV10-2 and TRBJ2-7; TRBD2 matches at 7 bases. Germline trimming cut 11 bases from V and 0 bases from J; bases unmatched to any gene: 7. The germline V gene encodes CDR1 WSHSY and CDR2 SAAADI. This CDR3 spans 13 amino acids. CDR3 loop: CAAGTTYSYEQYF. CDR3 DNA sequence: TGCGCCGCTGGGACTACCTACTCCTACGAGCAGTACTTC.

This clone was observed a single time. The chain couples TRBV5-6 to TRBJ2-3; 7 nucleotides align to TRBD2. V was clipped by 0 bases and J by 4 bases; unmatched bases: 8. This CDR3 spans 16 amino acids. Per germline, CDR1 SGHDT and CDR2 YYEEEE. The CDR3 region has the DNA TGTGCCAGCAGCTTGGGAGGCCCGGGACTACCAGATACGCAGTATTTT. It is translated as CASSLGGPGLPDTQYF.

The rearrangement joins TRBV5-1 to TRBJ2-2; D is unresolved. The germline V gene encodes CDR1 SGHRS and CDR2 YFSETQ. V was shortened by 1 base and J by 3 bases, with 7 bases between the two germline ends. The CDR3 spans 14 residues. This CDR3 reads CASSLYPDTGELFF. CDR3 DNA: TGCGCCAGCAGCTTGTATCCAGACACCGGGGAGCTGTTTTTT.